This T cell receptor (beta chain) originates from a study of blood T cell repertoires in COVID-19. Study-level information: Nucleic acid was either cDNA or gDNA, and it came from T cells, B-cell-depleted T cells, or PBMCs.

As handled by the study authors: Counts of nucleated cells, estimated from reference gene primer amplification, were obtained. Some clones are missing from TCRdb's copy, which holds only in-frame ones; the method was immunoSEQ multiplex PCR. V, J and clone size are taken as reported in that table, and D and trimming were inferred from the DNA itself. Of approximately 180,000 clones listed, 65% to 80% were seen once; the top ten hold around 16%. The CDR3 totals 15 residues. V lost 1 base, J lost 1 base, and 8 bases lay in between. Germline lookup yields CDR1 KGHDR and CDR2 SFDVKD. The sequence was obtained from a woman in her fifties or sixties with acute COVID-19. Source material: PBMCs or T cells enriched from blood (not recorded which). This rearrangement joins TRBV24-1 to TRBJ2-3; D perhaps matches TRBD1 (5 bases). DNA of the CDR3: TGTGCCACCAGTGATTTAGGGGTGGGCACAGATACGCAGTATTTT. This gives the protein CATSDLGVGTDTQYF.